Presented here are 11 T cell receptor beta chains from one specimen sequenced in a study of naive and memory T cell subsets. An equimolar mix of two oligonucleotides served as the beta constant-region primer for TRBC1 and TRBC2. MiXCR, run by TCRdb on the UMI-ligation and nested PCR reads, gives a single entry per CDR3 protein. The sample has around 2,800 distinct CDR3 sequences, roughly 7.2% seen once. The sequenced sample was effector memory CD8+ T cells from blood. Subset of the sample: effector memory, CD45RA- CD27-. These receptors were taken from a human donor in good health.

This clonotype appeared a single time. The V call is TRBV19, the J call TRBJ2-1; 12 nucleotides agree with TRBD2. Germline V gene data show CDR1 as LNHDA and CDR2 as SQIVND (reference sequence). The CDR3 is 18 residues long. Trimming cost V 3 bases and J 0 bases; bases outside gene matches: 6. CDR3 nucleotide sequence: TGTGCCAGTAGTATGCTAGCGGGAGGGCCGGGCTCCTACAATGAGCAGTTCTTC. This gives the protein CASSMLAGGPGSYNEQFF.

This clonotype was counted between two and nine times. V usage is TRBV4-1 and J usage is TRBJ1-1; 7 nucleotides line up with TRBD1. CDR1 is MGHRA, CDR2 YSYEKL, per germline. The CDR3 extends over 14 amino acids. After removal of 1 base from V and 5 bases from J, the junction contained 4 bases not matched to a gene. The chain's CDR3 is CASSQVVQGTEAFF. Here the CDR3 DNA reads TGCGCCAGCAGCCAAGTTGTACAGGGGACTGAAGCTTTCTTT.

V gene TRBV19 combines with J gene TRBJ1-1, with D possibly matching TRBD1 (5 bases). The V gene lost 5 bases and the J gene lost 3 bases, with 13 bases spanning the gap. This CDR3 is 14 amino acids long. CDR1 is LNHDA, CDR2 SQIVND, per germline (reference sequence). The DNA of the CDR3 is TGTGCCAGTAGTTCGTGGGACTCGGACACTGAAGCTTTCTTT. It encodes CASSSWDSDTEAFF.

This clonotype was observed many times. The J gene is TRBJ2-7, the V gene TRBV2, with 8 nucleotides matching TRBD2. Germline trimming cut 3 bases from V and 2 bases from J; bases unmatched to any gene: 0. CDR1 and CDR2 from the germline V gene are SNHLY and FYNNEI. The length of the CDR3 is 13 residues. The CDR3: CASSDGRAYEQYF. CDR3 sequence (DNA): TGTGCCAGCAGTGACGGGAGGGCCTACGAGCAGTACTTC.

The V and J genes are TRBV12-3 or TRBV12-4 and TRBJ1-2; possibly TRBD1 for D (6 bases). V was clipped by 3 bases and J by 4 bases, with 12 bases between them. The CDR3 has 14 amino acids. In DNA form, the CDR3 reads TGTGCCAGCAGTTTCGCCAGGGGACTCTATGGCTACACCTTC. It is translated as CASSFARGLYGYTF.

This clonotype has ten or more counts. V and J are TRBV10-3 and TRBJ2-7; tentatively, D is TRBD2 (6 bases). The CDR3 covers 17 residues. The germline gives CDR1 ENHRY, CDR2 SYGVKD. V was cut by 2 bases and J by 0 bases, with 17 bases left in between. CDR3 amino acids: CAISEGSGENLSYEQYF. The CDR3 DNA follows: TGTGCCATCAGTGAGGGTTCGGGGGAGAACCTCTCCTACGAGCAGTACTTC.

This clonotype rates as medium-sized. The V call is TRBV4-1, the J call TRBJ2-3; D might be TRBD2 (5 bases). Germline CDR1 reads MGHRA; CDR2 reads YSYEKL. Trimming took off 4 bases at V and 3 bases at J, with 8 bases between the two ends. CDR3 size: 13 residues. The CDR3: CASSPPGTDTQYF. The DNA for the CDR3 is TGCGCCAGCAGCCCACCGGGGACAGATACGCAGTATTTT.

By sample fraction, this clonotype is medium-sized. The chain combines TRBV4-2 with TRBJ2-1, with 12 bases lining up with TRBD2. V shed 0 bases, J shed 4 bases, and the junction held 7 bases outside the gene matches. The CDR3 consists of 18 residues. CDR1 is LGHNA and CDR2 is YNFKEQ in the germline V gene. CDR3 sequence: CASSQEHSLAGGYNEQFF. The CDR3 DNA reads TGTGCCAGCAGCCAAGAACACTCCCTAGCGGGAGGGTACAATGAGCAGTTCTTC.

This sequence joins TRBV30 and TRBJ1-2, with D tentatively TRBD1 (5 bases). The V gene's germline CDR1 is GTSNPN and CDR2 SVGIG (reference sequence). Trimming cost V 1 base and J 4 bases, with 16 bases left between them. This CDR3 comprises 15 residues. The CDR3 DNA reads TGTGCCTGGAGTGCCCAAGGGGCCCGGACCTATGGCTACACCTTC. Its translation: CAWSAQGARTYGYTF.

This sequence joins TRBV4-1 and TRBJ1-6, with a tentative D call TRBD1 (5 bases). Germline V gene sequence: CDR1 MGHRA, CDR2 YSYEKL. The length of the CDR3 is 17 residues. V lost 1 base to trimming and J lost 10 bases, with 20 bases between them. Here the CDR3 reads CASSQVLGPGIHSPLHF. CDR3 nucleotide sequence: TGCGCCAGCAGCCAAGTCTTGGGGCCAGGTATTCACTCACCCCTCCACTTT.

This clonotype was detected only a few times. CDR3 in amino acids: CASSELAGIETQYF. The DNA for the CDR3 is TGTGCCAGCAGTGAACTAGCGGGAATTGAGACCCAGTACTTC. The genes are TRBV2 and TRBJ2-5; 9 bases align to TRBD2. Germline V gene lookup returns CDR1 SNHLY and CDR2 FYNNEI. The CDR3 length is 14 residues. Germline trimming cut 2 bases from V and 5 bases from J; bases unmatched to any gene: 3.